This TCR beta chain was sequenced during a study of PD-1 blockade in classical Hodgkin lymphoma. Study conclusions and caveats: Relapsed/refractory patients reportedly had lower baseline diversity than newly diagnosed patients.

Assay used: immunoSEQ multiplex PCR; TCRdb lists only in-frame clones, some missing. The sample holds around 10,000 clones, 85% to 90% seen once. Regarding this clone: Its target is not known.

The CDR3 extends over 15 amino acids. Looked up from germline, CDR1 is MNHEY and CDR2 is SVGAGI. V was shortened by 5 bases and J by 8 bases, with 18 bases between the two germline ends. The time point here: newly diagnosed, previously untreated cHL patient sample. After PBMCs were thawed, their CD8+ T cells were isolated by magnetic negative selection. The sequencing sample was made of CD8+ T cells from blood. This chain links TRBV6-5 with TRBJ1-4; unclear D gene. The clonotype originates from a human donor with classical Hodgkin lymphoma. The CDR3 reads CASSRTVGPKEKLFF. DNA of the CDR3: TGTGCCAGCAGTCGAACCGTTGGCCCGAAGGAAAAACTGTTTTTT.